These 24 T cell receptor beta chains originate from one sample sequenced in a study of blood T cell repertoires in COVID-19. TCRdb's copy holds only in-frame clones and misses some; the assay was immunoSEQ multiplex PCR. The top ten clones hold around 0.92% of a sample with 430,000 or so clones, 70% to 90% of them seen once. The sample taken for sequencing was peripheral blood. The receptors here all came from a man aged 18-30 years with COVID-19, enrolled during active disease.

V usage is TRBV29-1 and J usage is TRBJ2-5; weak D call: TRBD1 (5 bases). Germline CDR1 SQVTM, CDR2 ANQGSEA. The CDR3 runs to 15 residues. Between the trimmed V and J ends, which lost 4 bases and 1 base, there was a span of 16 bases. CDR3 protein: CSVVGVGTGQETQYF. The DNA of the CDR3 is TGCAGCGTTGTCGGTGTGGGAACAGGCCAAGAGACCCAGTACTTC.

This clone was counted a single time. The rearrangement uses TRBV6-5 and TRBJ2-7; D might be TRBD2 (5 bases). The germline V gene has CDR1 MNHEY and CDR2 SVGAGI. V lost 10 bases and J lost 3, with 16 bases in between. The CDR3 extends over 13 amino acids. This CDR3 is CATHSGIDYEQYF. The CDR3 coding sequence is TGTGCCACGCACTCCGGGATCGACTACGAGCAGTACTTC.

The V and J genes are TRBV11-3 and TRBJ2-1; 12 bases are a match to TRBD2. The germline gives CDR1 SGHNT, CDR2 YENEEA. The CDR3 runs 15 residues. The ends lost 3 bases at V and 9 bases at J; junction bases unmatched: 6. CDR3 loop: CASSFLAGGLGEQFF. The CDR3 DNA sequence: TGTGCCAGCAGCTTTCTAGCGGGAGGGCTCGGTGAGCAGTTCTTC.

The J gene is TRBJ2-1, the V gene TRBV9, with TRBD2 matching over 9 bases. The CDR3 spans 15 residues. V lost 7 bases and J lost 8; bases outside the gene matches: 13. CDR1 is SGDLS, CDR2 YYNGEE, per germline. The CDR3 loop reads CASRRWGTSTDEQFF. The CDR3 DNA is TGTGCCAGCCGCCGTTGGGGGACTAGCACCGATGAGCAGTTCTTC.

The chain links TRBV14 to TRBJ2-1; 8 bases match TRBD2. CDR1 and CDR2 (germline): SGHDN, FVKESK. This CDR3 comprises 16 residues. Trimming at V came to 3 bases and at J to 9 bases, leaving 13 bases not matched to a gene. The CDR3: CASSQNGAGGASEQFF. The CDR3 DNA is TGTGCCAGCAGCCAGAATGGTGCGGGAGGAGCGTCTGAGCAGTTCTTC.

This chain links TRBV6-5 with TRBJ1-6; D gene ambiguous. The germline V gene encodes CDR1 MNHEY and CDR2 SVGAGI. Trimming left V 0 bases short and J 9 bases short, with 12 bases between. The CDR3 has 15 amino acids. The CDR3 nucleotides are TGTGCCAGCAGTTACTCGGGAGGCAGTTCTTCACCCCTCCACTTT. Its translation is CASSYSGGSSSPLHF.

The CDR3, as DNA: TGCGCCAGCCAACTAGTCAGTGAGCAGTTCTTC. Its translation: CASQLVSEQFF. This chain connects TRBV5-1 to TRBJ2-1; D perhaps matches TRBD2 (5 bases). The CDR3 loop spans 11 amino acids. Germline CDR1 reads SGHRS; CDR2 reads YFSETQ. The V end lost 7 bases, the J end lost 9 bases, and 11 bases lay between the germline ends.

This chain links TRBV6-4 with TRBJ1-2; D not certain. V was pared by 6 bases and J by 3 bases, with 14 bases between. This CDR3 has 14 amino acids. Germline V CDR1 and CDR2: MRHNA, SNTAGT. CDR3 nucleotide sequence: TGTGCCAGCAGACCACACACAGCAGACTATGGCTACACCTTC. As protein: CASRPHTADYGYTF.

On this clone itself: Other DNA sequences from this sample encode an identical CDR3 as well. The chain links TRBV6-5 to TRBJ2-1; tentative D call: TRBD2 (5 bases). This CDR3 comprises 14 residues. CDR1 and CDR2 from the germline V gene are MNHEY and SVGAGI. V lost 6 bases and J lost 6, with 15 bases in between. The CDR3 coding sequence is TGTGCCAGCAGCCTCCGGCTAGCTGGCAATGAGCAGTTCTTC. This gives the protein CASSLRLAGNEQFF.

The rearrangement links TRBV12-3 or TRBV12-4 to TRBJ2-1, with 12 bases fitting TRBD2. The CDR3 runs 13 residues. The J segment lost 12 bases and the V segment lost 3 bases, leaving 3 bases of the junction unmatched. The CDR3 DNA reads as TGTGCCAGCAGTTTTGGACTAGCGGGGTTGCAGTTCTTC. Translating it yields CASSFGLAGLQFF.

This clone has just one count. The chain carries TRBV2 and TRBJ2-7; 10 bases are a match to TRBD1. Trimming cost V 4 bases and J 5 bases; bases outside gene matches: 8. CDR1 is SNHLY and CDR2 is FYNNEI in the germline V gene. This CDR3 comprises 15 residues. CDR3 sequence reads: CASSVGQGGSDEQYF. In nucleotides, the CDR3 is TGTGCCAGCAGTGTAGGACAGGGGGGTTCGGACGAGCAGTACTTC.

This clone occurred many times. The CDR3 loop reads CASSIALAGDTQYF. In DNA, the CDR3 is TGTGCCAGTAGTATTGCACTAGCGGGAGATACGCAGTATTTT. The chain couples TRBV19 to TRBJ2-3; TRBD2 agrees at 9 bases. The CDR3 is made up of 14 amino acids. Germline CDR1 reads LNHDA; CDR2 reads SQIVND (reference sequence). Unmatched junction bases numbered 3, after V lost 3 bases and J lost 5 bases.

DNA for the CDR3: TGTGCCAGCAGCCCAGGGCTCTCTGGAAACACCATATATTTT. It encodes CASSPGLSGNTIYF. The gene calls are TRBV7-6 and TRBJ1-3, with D maybe TRBD1 (5 bases). CDR1 is SGHVS, CDR2 FNYEAQ, per germline. Trimming pared 5 bases from V and 0 bases from J, leaving 8 bases between. The CDR3 totals 14 residues.

The V gene is TRBV30, the J gene TRBJ1-5; 7 nucleotides match TRBD1. The V gene's germline CDR1 is GTSNPN and CDR2 SVGIG (reference sequence). The trim removed 2 bases at V and 3 bases at J, leaving 10 bases unmatched. The CDR3 totals 16 residues. The CDR3 loop is CAWSIKDRAPNQPQHF. CDR3 nucleotides: TGTGCCTGGAGTATAAAAGACAGGGCACCCAATCAGCCCCAGCATTTT.

CDR3 sequence reads: CASSFTGFGVREAFF. The CDR3 nucleotides read TGTGCCAGCAGTTTTACGGGGTTCGGCGTTCGTGAAGCTTTCTTT. The rearrangement joins TRBV27 to TRBJ1-1; D gene unclear. The CDR3 consists of 15 residues. The V gene's germline CDR1 is MNHEY and CDR2 SMNVEV (reference sequence). V dropped 3 bases and J dropped 7 bases, with 18 bases sitting between them.

Written as DNA, the CDR3 is TGTGCCAGCAGGAGGCCGGGACAGGGGACCGAGCAGTACTTC. Protein sequence: CASRRPGQGTEQYF. The rearrangement links TRBV6-6 to TRBJ2-7, with 10 bases matching TRBD1. The junction had 8 bases not matched to a gene; V was cut back by 6 bases and J by 6 bases. Germline V gene sequence: CDR1 MNHNY, CDR2 SVGAGI (reference sequence). The CDR3 consists of 14 residues.

J is TRBJ2-7 and V is TRBV11-2, with TRBD1 matching over 9 bases. CDR1 and CDR2 from the germline V gene are SGHAT and FQNNGV. This CDR3 has 16 amino acids. The junction had 6 bases not matched to a gene; V was cut back by 0 bases and J by 3 bases. CDR3 residues: CASSLDGTGLIYEQYF. In DNA form, the CDR3 reads TGTGCCAGCAGCTTAGATGGGACAGGGCTCATCTACGAGCAGTACTTC.

CDR3 DNA sequence: TGTGCCAGCAGCGGCGGGACGGGAAGTCTTGGGAAAGCTTTCTTT. It codes for CASSGGTGSLGKAFF. This chain links TRBV2 with TRBJ1-1; TRBD1 might be the D (5 bases). The CDR3 has 15 amino acids. Trimming shortened V by 6 bases and J by 9 bases, and 23 bases separated the two germline ends. Looked up from germline, CDR1 is SNHLY and CDR2 is FYNNEI.

The chain joins TRBV2 to TRBJ2-7; TRBD2 matches 9 bases. Trimming removed 6 bases from V and 0 bases from J; junction bases left unmatched: 3. The CDR3 runs 14 residues. The germline V gene has CDR1 SNHLY and CDR2 FYNNEI. The CDR3 bases are TGTGCCAGCAGCCGGACTAGCGCCTCCTACGAGCAGTACTTC. Translating gives CASSRTSASYEQYF.

The chain joins TRBV3-1 (or the pseudogene TRBV3-2) to TRBJ1-6, with a weak D call TRBD1 (5 bases). Trimming took 0 bases from V and 1 from J, leaving 13 bases between them. There are 18 residues in the CDR3. CDR1 LGHDT and CDR2 YNNKEL come from the germline V gene (reference sequence). The CDR3 loop reads CASSQDPVGRSYNSPLHF. The CDR3 DNA follows: TGTGCCAGCAGCCAAGACCCCGTGGGGCGTTCCTATAATTCACCCCTCCACTTT.

CDR3 nucleotide sequence: TGTGCCACCAGTGGGGCAGGGATTCAGCCCCAGCATTTT. Protein: CATSGAGIQPQHF. This sequence joins TRBV24-1 and TRBJ1-5; possible D gene TRBD1, 5 bases. Germline loops: CDR1 KGHDR, CDR2 SFDVKD. The CDR3 covers 13 residues. V dropped 5 bases and J dropped 6 bases, with 10 bases sitting between them.

Written as DNA, the CDR3 is TGTGCCAGCAGCTCCCGACAGGGGGCGGGGGAGCAGTACTTC. Translating it yields CASSSRQGAGEQYF. The gene calls are TRBV7-9 and TRBJ2-7, with 10 nucleotides matching TRBD1. Germline CDR1 and CDR2: SEHNR and FQNEAQ (reference sequence). The V gene end was trimmed by 4 bases and the J gene end by 7 bases; junction bases not matched to a gene: 7. The CDR3 sequence is 14 residues long. Full variable domain (rest looked up from reference TRBV7-9 and TRBJ2-7): DTGVSQNPRHKITKRGQNVTFRCDPISEHNRLYWYRQTLGQGPEFLTYFQNEAQLEKSRLLSDRFSAERPKGSFSTLEIQRTEQGDSAMYLCASSSRQGAGEQYFGPGTRLTVT.

V gene TRBV11-3 combines with J gene TRBJ2-7; 8 bases match TRBD1. The CDR3 consists of 13 residues. Germline-derived CDR1 and CDR2 are SGHNT and YENEEA. J lost 6 bases, V lost 4 bases, and 5 bases had no gene match. CDR3 residues: CASSSRTGSEQYF. CDR3 in DNA: TGTGCCAGCAGCTCCCGGACAGGGAGCGAGCAGTACTTC.

V is TRBV12-3 or TRBV12-4 and J is TRBJ1-1; the D is unclear. The CDR3 spans 13 residues. The V end was cut by 6 bases, the J end by 6 bases, with 14 bases between. Here the CDR3 DNA reads TGTGCCAGCAGCCCCCTACCAAAGCCTGAAGCTTTCTTT. Protein sequence: CASSPLPKPEAFF.